A selection of T cell receptor beta chains follows, all from one sample in a study of response to subunit inactivated influenza vaccine. TCRdb processed the RT-PCR reads anew with MiXCR; each CDR3 protein has one entry. The sample yields roughly 550,000 distinct CDR3 sequences, roughly 25% seen once. A further study also used this sample, focusing on T cells expressing NK-cell markers.

Specimen: CD4+ T cells sorted from PBMCs, collected about 12 days after vaccination. These receptors were collected from a man aged 45-65 years who received an inactivated influenza vaccine. The CDR3 runs from the conserved cysteine through the conserved F or W. D genes are given only for firm matches. Size tells how often a clone was seen (once, few, many) or the class of an expanded clone, and some rows leave it out.

TRBJ2-1,-,TRBV24-1,-,TGTGCCACCAGTGACCTCGGTGGTCCTTACAATGAGCAGTTCTTC,CATSDLGGPYNEQFF
TRBJ2-1,few,TRBV11-2,-,TGTGCCAGCAGCCAGGAGGACTTTAGCTCCTACAATGAGCAGTTCTTC,CASSQEDFSSYNEQFF
TRBJ2-3,few,TRBV30,TRBD2,TGTGCCCAGACCCCTAGCGGGAGATGGGATACGCAGTATTTT,CAQTPSGRWDTQYF
TRBJ2-1,few,TRBV3-1,-,TGTGCCAGCAGCCTCCCTGGACCTTTGACAATCTTC,CASSLPGPLTIF
TRBJ2-5,-,TRBV20-1,TRBD2,TGCAGTGCTAGGCGCGGGAGGGCCGGGGAGACCCAGTACTTC,CSARRGRAGETQYF
TRBJ1-1,few,TRBV5-1,-,TGCGCCAGCAGGAGGCTTGGGGGGTACACTGAAGCTTTCTTT,CASRRLGGYTEAFF
TRBJ2-1,-,TRBV10-3,TRBD1,TGTGCCATCAGGAAACAGGGGAGCTCCTACAATGAGCAGTTCTTC,CAIRKQGSSYNEQFF
TRBJ2-2,few,TRBV10-1,-,TGCGCCAGCAGTGAGTCTACCGGGCTCACCGGGGAGCTGTTTTTT,CASSESTGLTGELFF
TRBJ2-2,few,TRBV3-1,-,TGTGCCAGCAGCCAATATGGAGCCGGGGAGCTGTTTTTT,CASSQYGAGELFF
TRBJ2-2,-,TRBV7-3,TRBD1,TGTGCCAGCAGCTTAGAAGGGACAGGAGCCGGGGAGCTGTTTTTT,CASSLEGTGAGELFF
TRBJ1-4,once,TRBV6-1,-,TGTGCCAGCACCGAGACCGGGACGTTGGGTGAAAAACTGTTTTTT,CASTETGTLGEKLFF
TRBJ1-5,-,TRBV7-8,TRBD1,TGTGCCAGCAGCTTCGGACAGGGGGCAGGTCAGCCCCAGCATTTT,CASSFGQGAGQPQHF
TRBJ1-2,-,TRBV5-1,TRBD1,TGCGCCAGCAGCCCCCCAGGGGGCGAAGGCTACACCTTC,CASSPPGGEGYTF
TRBJ1-2,-,TRBV24-1,TRBD1,TGTGCCACCAGTGAACCCGGGACAGGGGGCGGCTACACCTTC,CATSEPGTGGGYTF
TRBJ2-2,-,TRBV12-3/TRBV12-4,-,TGTGCCAGCAGTTTAGAGGGGGAACTGGGCACCGGGGAGCTGTTTTTT,CASSLEGELGTGELFF
TRBJ2-7,-,TRBV5-4,TRBD2,TGTGCCAGCAGCTTATCAAGCGGGGGGGGAAGACAGTACTTC,CASSLSSGGGRQYF
TRBJ2-3,-,TRBV20-1,-,TGCAGTGCTAGGCCTCCTGAGACAGATACGCAGTATTTT,CSARPPETDTQYF
TRBJ2-7,many,TRBV10-3,TRBD1,TGTGCCATCAGGGATCCGGGACAGGGTAACGAGCAGTACTTC,CAIRDPGQGNEQYF
TRBJ2-3,-,TRBV10-3,TRBD2,TGTGCCATCAGTGCCACGGGACTAGCGACAGATACGCAGTATTTT,CAISATGLATDTQYF
TRBJ2-3,few,TRBV5-1,-,TGCGCCAGCAGCTCGGCTCCGGGGGCAGATACGCAGTATTTT,CASSSAPGADTQYF
TRBJ2-2,-,TRBV5-1,-,TGCGCCAGCAGCCGAACCGGTCAGGATATCCTTAACACCGGGGAGCTGTTTTTT,CASSRTGQDILNTGELFF
TRBJ1-1,few,TRBV9,-,TGTGCCAGTAATAGGGGACATTACCTGAACACTGAAGCTTTCTTT,CASNRGHYLNTEAFF
TRBJ2-5,-,TRBV3-1,-,TGTGCCAGCAGCCCAACGGGGAGACGGGGAGGAGAGACCCAGTACTTC,CASSPTGRRGGETQYF
TRBJ2-5,-,TRBV12-3/TRBV12-4,TRBD2,TGTGCCAGCAATCTCGGGGGGAAGATCCAGTACTTC,CASNLGGKIQYF
TRBJ2-3,-,TRBV11-2,-,TGTGCCAGCAGCTTAGGGCGAAGCACGCAGTATTTT,CASSLGRSTQYF
TRBJ2-1,-,TRBV15,TRBD2,TGTGCCACCAGCAGCGGACTAGACAATGAGCAGTTCTTC,CATSSGLDNEQFF
TRBJ2-5,few,TRBV5-1,TRBD1,TGCGCCAGCAGCACGCTGACAGGGCCAGAGACCCAGTACTTC,CASSTLTGPETQYF
TRBJ1-6,many,TRBV4-1,-,TGCGCCAGCAGCCAAGAGACTTCACCCCTCCACTTT,CASSQETSPLHF
TRBJ1-1,few,TRBV5-5,-,TGTGCCAGCAGCGGCCTACAGGGTAACACTGAAGCTTTCTTT,CASSGLQGNTEAFF
TRBJ2-3,-,TRBV4-1,TRBD2,TGCGCCAGCAGCCAAGTCGGGACTAGCGTTACAGATACGCAGTATTTT,CASSQVGTSVTDTQYF
TRBJ2-3,-,TRBV11-1,-,TGTGCCAGCAGCTTAGGACAGGTGCTAGACACAGATACGCAGTATTTT,CASSLGQVLDTDTQYF
TRBJ2-5,-,TRBV4-1,-,TGCGCCAGCAGCCGTTGGGCCCAAGAGACCCAGTACTTC,CASSRWAQETQYF
TRBJ2-7,-,TRBV7-2,TRBD2,TGTGCCAGCAGCTCTCCCGGGGGGAGGGCGTCCCTCAGCGGCTTC,CASSSPGGRASLSGF
TRBJ2-1,few,TRBV5-6,TRBD1,TGTGCCAGCAGCAGGCACAGGGGAGTCGCCTACAATGAGCAGTTCTTC,CASSRHRGVAYNEQFF
TRBJ1-5,-,TRBV4-1,TRBD1,TGCGCCAGCAGCCATCCTACTGGACAGGGGGATCAGCCCCAGCATTTT,CASSHPTGQGDQPQHF
TRBJ2-5,-,TRBV5-5,-,TGTGCCAGCAGCTTGGATTCAGCTTGGGAGACCCAGTACTTC,CASSLDSAWETQYF
TRBJ2-3,-,TRBV20-1,TRBD1,TGCAGTGCTAGTACAGGGGGAGCGGATACGCAGTATTTT,CSASTGGADTQYF
TRBJ1-2,-,TRBV12-3/TRBV12-4,-,TGTGCCACCTCCGAAGGGGGCTATGGCTACACCTTC,CATSEGGYGYTF
TRBJ2-1,few,TRBV5-1,-,TGCGCCAGCAGCTTGGGTAGCAATCAGGAGGGATATGAGCAGTTCTTC,CASSLGSNQEGYEQFF
TRBJ2-1,-,TRBV20-1,TRBD2,TGCAGTGCTAGAGATACGAGTCTAGCGGTCAAAAGCTCCTACAATGAGCAGTTCTTC,CSARDTSLAVKSSYNEQFF
TRBJ2-7,once,TRBV7-9,TRBD2,TGTGCCAGCAGCCCTCACCAATGGGGGGGTGTCTCCTACGAGCAGTACTTC,CASSPHQWGGVSYEQYF
TRBJ1-1,-,TRBV3-1,-,TGTGCCAGCAGCCCGGGACGACTAGTTGGAGGGAACACTGAAGCTTTCTTT,CASSPGRLVGGNTEAFF
TRBJ2-7,-,TRBV12-3/TRBV12-4,-,TGTGCCAGCAGTTTTTCCGGGACCTCCGAGCAGTACTTC,CASSFSGTSEQYF
TRBJ2-1,few,TRBV27,-,TGTGCCAGCAGTTGGAGGGGGGCCTCCTACAATGAGCAGTTCTTC,CASSWRGASYNEQFF
TRBJ2-1,few,TRBV5-5,TRBD2,TGTGCCAGCAGCCCCGGGACTAGCGGGTTGTCCTACAATGAGCAGTTCTTC,CASSPGTSGLSYNEQFF
TRBJ1-2,-,TRBV12-3/TRBV12-4,-,TGTGCGAGCGGGGAACTCTATGGCTACACCTTC,CASGELYGYTF
TRBJ1-1,few,TRBV20-1,-,TGCAGTGCTATCAGGGTTTTGGACACTGAAGCTTTCTTT,CSAIRVLDTEAFF
TRBJ1-6,-,TRBV6-1,-,TGTGCCAGCAGTCGGACCCTGGTTAGTTCACCCCTCCACTTT,CASSRTLVSSPLHF
TRBJ1-4,-,TRBV20-1,-,TGCAGTGTGGGAGTACCTAATGAAAAACTGTTTTTT,CSVGVPNEKLFF
TRBJ1-2,-,TRBV7-9,-,TGTGCCAGCAGCAATCCCAGGGGTGACGGGGGCTACACCTTC,CASSNPRGDGGYTF
TRBJ2-7,-,TRBV5-1,-,TGCGCCAGCAGCTTGGTAGCAAAACCCTACGAGCAGTACTTC,CASSLVAKPYEQYF
TRBJ2-3,few,TRBV20-1,-,TGCAGTGCTAGAGATCCCTGGGAGAACCAGAGCACAGATACGCAGTATTTT,CSARDPWENQSTDTQYF